These T cell receptor beta chains were read from a single sample in a study of cytomegalovirus exposure and HLA in healthy donors. Libraries were prepared by immunoSEQ multiplex PCR; TCRdb keeps only in-frame clonotypes and omits some of them. This table has approximately 180,000 clones, around 79% appearing once. Sequencing was carried out using PBMCs. These receptor sequences come from a woman aged 45-60 years in good health and CMV-seronegative. Both conserved end residues are part of each CDR3. Fields, in order: V gene, CDR3 length, CDR3 protein.

TRBV5-8,12,CASSFRGRGAFF
TRBV1,16,CTSSLKGGGSYNEQFF
TRBV9,15,CASTPGLAIYNEQFF
TRBV2,15,CASRGSGRSHNEQFF
TRBV10-3,15,CAVRDDLLAPRGYTF
TRBV7-2,15,CASSLEGASNTEAFF
TRBV5-5,18,CASSPRQGLSATNEKLFF
TRBV6-6,13,CASRPGQGNTIYF
TRBV9,15,CASSLQGGGYNEQFF
TRBV4-1,16,CASSQEKRTNTGELFF
TRBV5-5,16,CASSSGQVSPKDTQYF
TRBV12-5,17,CASGLRVGASSYNEQFF
TRBV6-6,11,CARRGGEKLFF
TRBV28,16,CASSNTRQEVPYEQYF
TRBV28,11,CASSFRGGYTF
TRBV4-1,16,CASSHPSGKGPRTQYF
TRBV7-8,16,CASSIGLAEVVGELFF
TRBV28,15,CASPRQGGRWNEQFF
TRBV5-6,14,CASSFGTGGYEQYF